This TCR beta chain was identified during a study of blood T cell repertoires in COVID-19. About the study: From T cells, B-cell-depleted T cells, or PBMCs came the material, which was cDNA or gDNA.

There are 13 residues in the CDR3. V gave up 7 bases and J gave up 3 bases, with 13 bases separating them. Germline V CDR1 and CDR2: SGHTS, YDEGEE. Repertoires were generated with immunoSEQ multiplex PCR, while TCRdb's copy carries only in-frame clones and drops some. The sample yields about 160,000 clones, over 75% seen once. The TCR originated in a man aged 70-80 years with acute or convalescent COVID-19. The chain has TRBV5-8 and TRBJ1-1; no clear D gene. The sample consisted of peripheral blood. CDR3 amino acids: CASPGRRDTEAFF. The CDR3 coding sequence is TGTGCCAGCCCAGGACGGCGGGACACTGAAGCTTTCTTT.